This section outlines one T cell receptor (beta chain) sequence together with its context. This entry is derived from a study of blood T cell repertoires in COVID-19. Background on the study: Some COVID-19 samples were acute and others convalescent; all came from the United States, Italy and Spain. Sources were T cells, B-cell-depleted T cells, or PBMCs; the material itself was cDNA or gDNA.

Trimming took 6 bases from V and 1 from J, leaving 13 bases between them. CDR1 is SEHNR and CDR2 is FQNEAQ in the germline V gene (reference sequence). CDR3 size: 14 residues. As originally analysed: Reference gene primer amplification in the assay estimated nucleated cell counts. The data were produced by immunoSEQ multiplex PCR, yet TCRdb's version contains in-frame clones alone and is incomplete. The V and J calls and clone size are taken from that table; D and trimming were inferred from the DNA. In the table there are around 200,000 clones, under 85% of which are singletons. This TCR derives from a human donor in a cohort sampled during active COVID-19. This rearrangement joins TRBV7-9 to TRBJ2-7; a possible D gene is TRBD1 (7 bases). Material for sequencing was peripheral blood. CDR3 residues: CASRPTGTSYEQYF. CDR3 DNA sequence: TGTGCCAGCAGACCGACAGGGACTTCCTACGAGCAGTACTTC.